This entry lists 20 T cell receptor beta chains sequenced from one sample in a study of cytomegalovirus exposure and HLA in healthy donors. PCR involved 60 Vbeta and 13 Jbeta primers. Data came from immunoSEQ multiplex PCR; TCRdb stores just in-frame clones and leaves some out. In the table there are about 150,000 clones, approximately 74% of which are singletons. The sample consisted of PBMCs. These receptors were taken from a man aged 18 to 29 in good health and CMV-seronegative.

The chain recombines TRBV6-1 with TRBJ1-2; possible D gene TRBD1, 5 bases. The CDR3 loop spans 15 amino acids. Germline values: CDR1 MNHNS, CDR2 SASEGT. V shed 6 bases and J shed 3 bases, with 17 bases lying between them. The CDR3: CASRDRDWGDYGYTF. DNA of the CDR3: TGTGCCAGCAGGGACCGGGACTGGGGGGACTATGGCTACACCTTC.

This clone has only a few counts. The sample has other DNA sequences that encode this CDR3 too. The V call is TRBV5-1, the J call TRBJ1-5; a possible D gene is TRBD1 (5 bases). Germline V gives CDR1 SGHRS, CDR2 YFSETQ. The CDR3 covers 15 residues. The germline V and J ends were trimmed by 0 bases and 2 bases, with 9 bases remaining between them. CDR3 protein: CASSLAGQGNQPQHF. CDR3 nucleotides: TGCGCCAGCAGCTTGGCCGGACAAGGCAATCAGCCCCAGCATTTT.

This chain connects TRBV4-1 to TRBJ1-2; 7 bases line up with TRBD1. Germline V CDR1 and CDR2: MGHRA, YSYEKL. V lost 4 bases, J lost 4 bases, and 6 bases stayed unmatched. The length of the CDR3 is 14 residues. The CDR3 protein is CASSPETGFYGYTF. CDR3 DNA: TGCGCCAGCAGCCCCGAGACAGGGTTCTATGGCTACACCTTC.

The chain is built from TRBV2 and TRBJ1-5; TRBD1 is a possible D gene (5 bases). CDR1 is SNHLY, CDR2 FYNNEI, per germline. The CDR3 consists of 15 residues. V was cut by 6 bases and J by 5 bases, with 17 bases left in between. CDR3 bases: TGTGCCAGCAGGGGAGGGCTTCGGGGGGATCAGCCCCAGCATTTT. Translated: CASRGGLRGDQPQHF.

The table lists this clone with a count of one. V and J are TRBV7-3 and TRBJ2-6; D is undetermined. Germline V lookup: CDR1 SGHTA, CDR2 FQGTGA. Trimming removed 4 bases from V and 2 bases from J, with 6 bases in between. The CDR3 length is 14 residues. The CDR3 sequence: CASSSNPGANVLTF. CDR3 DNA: TGTGCCAGCAGCTCTAATCCTGGGGCCAACGTCCTGACTTTC.

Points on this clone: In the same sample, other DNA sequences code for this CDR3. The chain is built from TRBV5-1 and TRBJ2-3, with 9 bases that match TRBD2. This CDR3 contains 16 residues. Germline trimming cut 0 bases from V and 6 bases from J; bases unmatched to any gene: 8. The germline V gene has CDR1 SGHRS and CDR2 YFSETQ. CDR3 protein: CASSLAPRGGRDTQYF. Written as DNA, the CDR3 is TGCGCCAGCAGCTTGGCGCCGCGGGGGGGCCGGGATACGCAGTATTTT.

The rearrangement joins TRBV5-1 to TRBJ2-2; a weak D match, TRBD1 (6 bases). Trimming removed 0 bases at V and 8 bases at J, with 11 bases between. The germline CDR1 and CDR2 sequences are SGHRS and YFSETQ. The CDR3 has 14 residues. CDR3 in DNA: TGCGCCAGCAGCTTGGGAACAGGGAATGGGGAGCTGTTTTTT. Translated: CASSLGTGNGELFF.

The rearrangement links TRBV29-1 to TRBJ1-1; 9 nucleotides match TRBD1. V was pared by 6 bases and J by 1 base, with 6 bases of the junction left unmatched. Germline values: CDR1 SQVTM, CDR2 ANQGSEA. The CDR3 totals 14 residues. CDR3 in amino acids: CSVRDRVPNTEAFF. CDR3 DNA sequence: TGCAGCGTACGGGACAGGGTACCGAACACTGAAGCTTTCTTT.

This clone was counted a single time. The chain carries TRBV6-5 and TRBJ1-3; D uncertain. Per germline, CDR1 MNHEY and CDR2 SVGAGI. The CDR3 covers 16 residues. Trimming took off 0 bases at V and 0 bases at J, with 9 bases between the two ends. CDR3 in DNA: TGTGCCAGCAGTTACTCGTTCCGGGTCTCTGGAAACACCATATATTTT. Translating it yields CASSYSFRVSGNTIYF.

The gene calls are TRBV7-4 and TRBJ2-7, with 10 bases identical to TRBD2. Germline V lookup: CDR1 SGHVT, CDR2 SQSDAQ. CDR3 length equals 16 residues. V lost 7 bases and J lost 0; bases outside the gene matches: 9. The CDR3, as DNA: TGTGCCAGCACCCACCCTAGCGGGGGACCCTCCTACGAGCAGTACTTC. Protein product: CASTHPSGGPSYEQYF.

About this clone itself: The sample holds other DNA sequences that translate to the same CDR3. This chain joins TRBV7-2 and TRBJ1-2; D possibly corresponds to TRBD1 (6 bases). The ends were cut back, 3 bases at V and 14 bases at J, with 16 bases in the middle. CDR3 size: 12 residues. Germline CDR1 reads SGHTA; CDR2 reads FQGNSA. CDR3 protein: CASSFKAQGNTF. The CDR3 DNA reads TGTGCCAGCAGCTTTAAAGCCCAGGGGAATACCTTC.

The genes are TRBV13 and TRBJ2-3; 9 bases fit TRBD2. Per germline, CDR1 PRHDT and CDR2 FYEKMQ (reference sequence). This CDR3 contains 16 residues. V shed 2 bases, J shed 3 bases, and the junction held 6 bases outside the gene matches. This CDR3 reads CASSLLRGGFTDTQYF. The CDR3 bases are TGTGCCAGCAGCTTACTGCGGGGGGGGTTTACAGATACGCAGTATTTT.

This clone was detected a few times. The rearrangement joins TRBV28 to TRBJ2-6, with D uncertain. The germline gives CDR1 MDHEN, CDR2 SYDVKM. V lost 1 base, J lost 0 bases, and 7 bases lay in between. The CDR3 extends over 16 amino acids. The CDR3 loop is CASSLFSSSGANVLTF. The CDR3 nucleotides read TGTGCCAGCAGTTTATTTTCTAGCTCTGGGGCCAACGTCCTGACTTTC.

The CDR3 sequence: CASSPLTSANYGYTF. CDR3 in DNA: TGTGCCAGCAGCCCGCTTACCAGTGCTAACTATGGCTACACCTTC. The rearrangement links TRBV4-2 to TRBJ1-2; D unclear. This CDR3 has 15 residues. Between the trimmed V and J ends, which lost 4 bases and 0 bases, there was a span of 12 bases. CDR1 is LGHNA and CDR2 is YNFKEQ in the germline V gene.

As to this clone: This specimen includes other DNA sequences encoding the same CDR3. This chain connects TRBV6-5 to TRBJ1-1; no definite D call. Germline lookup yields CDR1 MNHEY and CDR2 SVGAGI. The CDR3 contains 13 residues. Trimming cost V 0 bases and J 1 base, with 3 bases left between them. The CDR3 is CASSYSRNTEAFF. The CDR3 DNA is TGTGCCAGCAGTTACTCCCGGAACACTGAAGCTTTCTTT.

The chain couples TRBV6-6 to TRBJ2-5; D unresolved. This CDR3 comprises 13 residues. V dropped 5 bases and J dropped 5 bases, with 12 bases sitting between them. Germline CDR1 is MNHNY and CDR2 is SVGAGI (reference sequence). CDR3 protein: CASSTPIRETQYF. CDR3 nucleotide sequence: TGTGCCAGCAGTACCCCGATCCGGGAGACCCAGTACTTC.

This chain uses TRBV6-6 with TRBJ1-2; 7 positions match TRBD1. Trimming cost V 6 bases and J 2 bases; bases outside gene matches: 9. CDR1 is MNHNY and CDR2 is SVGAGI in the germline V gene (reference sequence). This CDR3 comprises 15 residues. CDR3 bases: TGTGCCAGCAGGGTGGGAACAGGGGCCAACTATGGCTACACCTTC. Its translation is CASRVGTGANYGYTF.

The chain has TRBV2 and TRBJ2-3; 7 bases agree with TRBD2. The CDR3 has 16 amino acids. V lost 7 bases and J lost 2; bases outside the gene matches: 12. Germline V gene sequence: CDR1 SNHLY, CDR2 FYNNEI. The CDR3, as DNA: TGTGCCAGCACCTGGGGAGGACTAGAGATCACAGATACGCAGTATTTT. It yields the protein CASTWGGLEITDTQYF. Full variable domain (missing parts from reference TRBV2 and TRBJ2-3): EPEVTQTPSHQVTQMGQEVILRCVPISNHLYFYWYRQILGQKVEFLVSFYNNEISEKSEIFDDQFSVERPDGSNFTLKIRSTKLEDSAMYFCASTWGGLEITDTQYFGPGTRLTVL.

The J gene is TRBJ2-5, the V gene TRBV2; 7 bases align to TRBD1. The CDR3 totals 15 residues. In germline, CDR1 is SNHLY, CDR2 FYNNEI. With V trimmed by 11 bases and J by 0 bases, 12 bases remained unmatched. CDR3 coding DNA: TGTGCCCGTCGTACAGGGGAGTACCACCAAGAGACCCAGTACTTC. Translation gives CARRTGEYHQETQYF.

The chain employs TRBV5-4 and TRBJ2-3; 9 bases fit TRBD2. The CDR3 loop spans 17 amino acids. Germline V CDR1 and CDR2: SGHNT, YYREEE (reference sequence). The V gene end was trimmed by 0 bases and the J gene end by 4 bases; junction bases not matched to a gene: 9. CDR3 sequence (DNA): TGTGCCAGCAGCTTGGCCATACTAGCGGGTGCTTCAGATACGCAGTATTTT. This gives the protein CASSLAILAGASDTQYF.